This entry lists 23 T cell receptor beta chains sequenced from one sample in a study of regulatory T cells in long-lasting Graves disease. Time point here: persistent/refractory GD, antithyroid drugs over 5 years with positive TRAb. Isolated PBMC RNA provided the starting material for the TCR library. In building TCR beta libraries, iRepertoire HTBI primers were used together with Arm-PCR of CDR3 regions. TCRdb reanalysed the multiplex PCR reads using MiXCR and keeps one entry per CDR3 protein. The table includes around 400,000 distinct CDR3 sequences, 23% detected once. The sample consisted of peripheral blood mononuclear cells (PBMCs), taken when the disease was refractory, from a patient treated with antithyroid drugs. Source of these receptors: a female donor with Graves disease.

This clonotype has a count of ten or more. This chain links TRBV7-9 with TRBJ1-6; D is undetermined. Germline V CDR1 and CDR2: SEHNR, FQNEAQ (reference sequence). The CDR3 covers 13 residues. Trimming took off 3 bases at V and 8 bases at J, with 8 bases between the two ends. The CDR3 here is CASSLALDSPLHF. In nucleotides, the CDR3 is TGTGCCAGCAGCTTGGCTTTGGATTCACCCCTCCACTTT.

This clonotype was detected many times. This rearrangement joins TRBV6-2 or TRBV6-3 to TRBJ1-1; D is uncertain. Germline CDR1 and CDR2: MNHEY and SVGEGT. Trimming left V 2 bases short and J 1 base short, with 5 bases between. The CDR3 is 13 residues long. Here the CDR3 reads CASSYKPNTEAFF. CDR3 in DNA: TGTGCCAGCAGTTACAAACCGAACACTGAAGCTTTCTTT.

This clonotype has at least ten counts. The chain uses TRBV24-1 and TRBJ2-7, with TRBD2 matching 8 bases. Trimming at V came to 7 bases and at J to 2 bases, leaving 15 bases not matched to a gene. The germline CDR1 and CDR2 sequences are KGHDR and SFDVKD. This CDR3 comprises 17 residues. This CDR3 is CATRPGGLRSGTYEQYF. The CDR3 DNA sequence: TGTGCCACCAGACCGGGTGGGCTACGTAGCGGGACCTACGAGCAGTACTTC.

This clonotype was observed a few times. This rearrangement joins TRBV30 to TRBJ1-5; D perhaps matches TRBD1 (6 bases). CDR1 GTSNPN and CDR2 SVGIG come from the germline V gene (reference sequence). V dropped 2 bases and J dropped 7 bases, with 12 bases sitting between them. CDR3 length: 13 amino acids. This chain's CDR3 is CAWSKGEEQPQHF. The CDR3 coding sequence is TGTGCCTGGAGTAAGGGGGAGGAACAGCCCCAGCATTTT.

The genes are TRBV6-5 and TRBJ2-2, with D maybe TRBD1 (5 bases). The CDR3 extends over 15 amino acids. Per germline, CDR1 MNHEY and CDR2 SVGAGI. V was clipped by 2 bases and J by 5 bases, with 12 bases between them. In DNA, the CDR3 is TGTGCCAGCAGTTACCGGCAGGGTCGGACCGGGGAGCTGTTTTTT. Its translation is CASSYRQGRTGELFF.

The CDR3 spells CASADRVRGAFF. CDR3 nucleotide sequence: TGTGCCAGCGCGGACAGGGTCCGGGGGGCTTTCTTT. The rearrangement uses TRBV28 and TRBJ1-1, with 8 bases aligning to TRBD1. Trimming removed 8 bases from V and 11 bases from J; junction bases left unmatched: 10. CDR1 and CDR2 (germline): MDHEN, SYDVKM. There are 12 residues in the CDR3.

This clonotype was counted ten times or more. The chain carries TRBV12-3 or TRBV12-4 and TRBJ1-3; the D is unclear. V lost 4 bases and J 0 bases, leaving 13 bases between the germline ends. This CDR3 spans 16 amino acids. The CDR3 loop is CASSSFEFYSGNTIYF. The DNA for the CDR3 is TGTGCCAGCAGTTCTTTCGAGTTCTACTCTGGAAACACCATATATTTT.

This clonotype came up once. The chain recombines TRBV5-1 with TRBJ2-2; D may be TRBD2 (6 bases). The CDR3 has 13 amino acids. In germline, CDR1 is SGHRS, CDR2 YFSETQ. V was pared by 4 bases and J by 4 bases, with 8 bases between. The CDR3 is CASSMGGTGELFF. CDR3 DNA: TGCGCCAGCAGCATGGGAGGCACCGGGGAGCTGTTTTTT.

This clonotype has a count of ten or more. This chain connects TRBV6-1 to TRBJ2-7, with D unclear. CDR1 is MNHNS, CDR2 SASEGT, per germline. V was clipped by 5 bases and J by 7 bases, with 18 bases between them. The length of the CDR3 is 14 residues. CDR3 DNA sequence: TGTGCCAGCAGTACCCCTTCCGGCCTTGGGGAGCAGTACTTC. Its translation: CASSTPSGLGEQYF.

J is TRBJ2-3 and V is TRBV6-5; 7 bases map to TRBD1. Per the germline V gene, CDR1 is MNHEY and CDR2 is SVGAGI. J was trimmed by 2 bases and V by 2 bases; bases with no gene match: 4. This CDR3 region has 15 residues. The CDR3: CASSYAGGFTDTQYF. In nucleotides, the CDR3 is TGTGCCAGCAGTTACGCAGGGGGTTTCACAGATACGCAGTATTTT.

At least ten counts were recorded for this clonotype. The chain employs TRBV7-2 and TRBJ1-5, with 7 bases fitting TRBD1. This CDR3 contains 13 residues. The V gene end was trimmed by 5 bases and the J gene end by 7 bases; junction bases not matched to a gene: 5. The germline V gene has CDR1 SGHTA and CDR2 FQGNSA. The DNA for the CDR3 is TGTGCCAGCAGCGGACAGGTCCAGCAGCCCCAGCATTTT. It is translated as CASSGQVQQPQHF.

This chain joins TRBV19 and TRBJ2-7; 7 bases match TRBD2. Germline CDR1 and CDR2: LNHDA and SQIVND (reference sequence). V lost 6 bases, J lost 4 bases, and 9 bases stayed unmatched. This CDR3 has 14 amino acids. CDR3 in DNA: TGTGCCAGTAGCACCACGGGCGGGGGTTACGAGCAGTACTTC. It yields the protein CASSTTGGGYEQYF.

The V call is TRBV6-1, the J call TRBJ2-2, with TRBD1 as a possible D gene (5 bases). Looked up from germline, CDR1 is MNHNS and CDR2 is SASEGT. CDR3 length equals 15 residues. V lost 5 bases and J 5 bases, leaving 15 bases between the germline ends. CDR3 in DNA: TGTGCCAGCAGTCCCCCAGGGTTTCGTACCGGGGAGCTGTTTTTT. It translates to CASSPPGFRTGELFF.

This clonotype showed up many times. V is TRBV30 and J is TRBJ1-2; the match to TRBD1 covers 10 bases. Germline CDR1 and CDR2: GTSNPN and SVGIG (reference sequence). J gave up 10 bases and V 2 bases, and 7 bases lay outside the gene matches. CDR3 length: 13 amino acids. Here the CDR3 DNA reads TGTGCCTGGAGTCCATCGGGACAGGGGCCCTACACCTTC. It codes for CAWSPSGQGPYTF.

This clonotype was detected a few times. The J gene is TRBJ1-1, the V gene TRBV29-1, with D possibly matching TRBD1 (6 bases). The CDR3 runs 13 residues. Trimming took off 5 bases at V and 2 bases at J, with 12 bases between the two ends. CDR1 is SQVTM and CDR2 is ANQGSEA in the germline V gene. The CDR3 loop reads CSVTDRTNTEAFF. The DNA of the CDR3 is TGCAGCGTTACCGACAGGACTAACACTGAAGCTTTCTTT.

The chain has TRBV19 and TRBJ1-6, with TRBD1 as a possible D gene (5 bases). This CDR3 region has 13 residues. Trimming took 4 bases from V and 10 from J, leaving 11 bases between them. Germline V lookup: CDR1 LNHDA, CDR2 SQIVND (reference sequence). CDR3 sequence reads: CASSSLGDSPLHF. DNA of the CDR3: TGTGCCAGTAGTAGTCTGGGGGACTCACCCCTCCACTTT.

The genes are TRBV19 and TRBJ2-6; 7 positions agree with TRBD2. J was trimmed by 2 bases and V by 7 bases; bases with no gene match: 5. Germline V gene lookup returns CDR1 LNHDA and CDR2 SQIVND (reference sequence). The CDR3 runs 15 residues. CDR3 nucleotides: TGTGCCAGTATGAGGGAGGGGACTGGGGCCAACGTCCTGACTTTC. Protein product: CASMREGTGANVLTF.

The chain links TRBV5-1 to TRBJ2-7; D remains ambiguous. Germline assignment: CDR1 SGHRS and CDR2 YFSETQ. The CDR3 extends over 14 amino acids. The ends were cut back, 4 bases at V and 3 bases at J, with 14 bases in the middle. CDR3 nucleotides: TGCGCCAGCAGCCTCGGCGCAATCAACTACGAGCAGTACTTC. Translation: CASSLGAINYEQYF.

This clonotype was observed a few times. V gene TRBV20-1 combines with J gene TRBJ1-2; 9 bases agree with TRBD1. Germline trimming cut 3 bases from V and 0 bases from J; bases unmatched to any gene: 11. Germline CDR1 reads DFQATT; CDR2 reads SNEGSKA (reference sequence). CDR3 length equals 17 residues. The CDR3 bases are TGCAGTGCTAGCAGGACAGGGGAGAGTTGGGCTAACTATGGCTACACCTTC. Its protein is CSASRTGESWANYGYTF.

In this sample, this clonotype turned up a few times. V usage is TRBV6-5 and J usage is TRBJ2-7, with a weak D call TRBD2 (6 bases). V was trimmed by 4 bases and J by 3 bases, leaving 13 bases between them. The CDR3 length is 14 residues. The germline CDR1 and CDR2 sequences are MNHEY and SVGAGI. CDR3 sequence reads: CASSSTNGGYEQYF. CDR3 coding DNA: TGTGCCAGCAGTTCCACAAACGGGGGCTACGAGCAGTACTTC.

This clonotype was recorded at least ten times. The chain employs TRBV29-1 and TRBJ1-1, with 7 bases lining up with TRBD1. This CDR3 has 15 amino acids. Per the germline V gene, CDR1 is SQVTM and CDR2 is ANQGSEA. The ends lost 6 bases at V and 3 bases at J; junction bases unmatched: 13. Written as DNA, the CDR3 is TGCAGCGTCCCTAAAGGGACAGCACAACACACTGAAGCTTTCTTT. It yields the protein CSVPKGTAQHTEAFF.

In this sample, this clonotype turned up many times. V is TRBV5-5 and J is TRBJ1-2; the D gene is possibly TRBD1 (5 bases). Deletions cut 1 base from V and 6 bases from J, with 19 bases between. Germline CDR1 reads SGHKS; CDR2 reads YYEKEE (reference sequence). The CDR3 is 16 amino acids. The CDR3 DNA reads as TGTGCCAGCAGCTTGAGGCGCACCGGGACGGCTGATGGCTACACCTTC. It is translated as CASSLRRTGTADGYTF.

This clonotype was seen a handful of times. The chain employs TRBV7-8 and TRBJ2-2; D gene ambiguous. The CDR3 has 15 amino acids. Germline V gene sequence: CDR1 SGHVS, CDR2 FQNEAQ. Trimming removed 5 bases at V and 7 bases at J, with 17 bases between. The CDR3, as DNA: TGTGCCAGCAGCCCATCCGTCCGACGTAGCGGGGAGCTGTTTTTT. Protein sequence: CASSPSVRRSGELFF.